Described below is a single T cell receptor beta chain sequence and its context. The sample originates from a study of OX40 agonist ivuxolimab in advanced cancers. The wider study: Across the patients, intravenous ivuxolimab was delivered every 2 weeks at 0.01 to 10 mg/kg.

Germline CDR1 MNHEY, CDR2 SMNVEV (reference sequence). Deletions cut 5 bases from V and 4 bases from J, with 9 bases between. The CDR3 is 13 amino acids. Profiled with immunoSEQ multiplex PCR; TCRdb holds only in-frame clones, not every one. The data show tens of thousands of clones, about 90% seen once. Sequenced here: CD4+ or CD8+ T cells sorted from blood, sampled in a trial of the OX40 agonist ivuxolimab. This chain connects TRBV27 to TRBJ2-1, with D perhaps matching TRBD1 (5 bases). The clonotype comes from an adult with an advanced solid tumor such as melanoma, head and neck, liver or kidney cancer. CDR3: CASSPQGYNEQFF. CDR3 DNA sequence: TGTGCCAGCAGTCCCCAGGGATACAATGAGCAGTTCTTC.